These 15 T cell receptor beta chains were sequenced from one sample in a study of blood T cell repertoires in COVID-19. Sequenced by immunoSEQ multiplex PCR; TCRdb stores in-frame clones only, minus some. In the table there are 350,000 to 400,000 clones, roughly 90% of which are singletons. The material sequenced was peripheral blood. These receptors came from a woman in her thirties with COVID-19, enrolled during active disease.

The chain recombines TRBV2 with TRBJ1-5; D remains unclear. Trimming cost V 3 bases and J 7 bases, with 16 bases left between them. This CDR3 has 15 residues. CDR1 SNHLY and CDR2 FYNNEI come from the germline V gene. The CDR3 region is CASSDQIRGYQPQHF. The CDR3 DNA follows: TGTGCCAGCAGTGATCAGATTCGGGGTTACCAGCCCCAGCATTTT.

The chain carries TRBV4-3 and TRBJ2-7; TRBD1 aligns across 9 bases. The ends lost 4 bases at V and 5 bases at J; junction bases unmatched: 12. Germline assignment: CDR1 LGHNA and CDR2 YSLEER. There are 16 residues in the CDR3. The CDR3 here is CASSRATGGALDEQYF. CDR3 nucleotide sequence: TGCGCCAGCAGCCGAGCAACAGGGGGCGCATTGGACGAGCAGTACTTC.

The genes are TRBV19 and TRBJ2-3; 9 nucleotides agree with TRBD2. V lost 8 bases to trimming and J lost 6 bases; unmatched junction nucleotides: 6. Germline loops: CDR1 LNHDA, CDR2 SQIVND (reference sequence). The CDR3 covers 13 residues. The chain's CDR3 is CASAGGPGDTQYF. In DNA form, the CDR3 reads TGTGCCAGTGCGGGAGGGCCGGGGGATACGCAGTATTTT.

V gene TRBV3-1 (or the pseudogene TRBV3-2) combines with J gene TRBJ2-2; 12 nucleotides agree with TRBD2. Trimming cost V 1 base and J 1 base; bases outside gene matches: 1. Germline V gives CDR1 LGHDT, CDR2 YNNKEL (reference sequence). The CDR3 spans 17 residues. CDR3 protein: CASSQAGLAGNTGELFF. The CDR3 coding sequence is TGTGCCAGCAGCCAAGCGGGACTAGCGGGGAACACCGGGGAGCTGTTTTTT.

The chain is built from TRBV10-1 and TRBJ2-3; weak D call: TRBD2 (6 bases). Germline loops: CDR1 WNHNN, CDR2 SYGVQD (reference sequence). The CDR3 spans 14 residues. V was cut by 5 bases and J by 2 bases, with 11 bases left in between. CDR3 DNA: TGCGCCAGCAGTCCCCAGGACTACACAGATACGCAGTATTTT. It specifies CASSPQDYTDTQYF.

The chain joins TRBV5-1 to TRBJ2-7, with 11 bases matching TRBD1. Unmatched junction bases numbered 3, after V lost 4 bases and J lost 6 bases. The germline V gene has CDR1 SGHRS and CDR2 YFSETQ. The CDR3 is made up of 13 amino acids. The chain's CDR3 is CASSLGTGGEQYF. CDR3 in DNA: TGCGCCAGCAGCCTAGGGACAGGGGGCGAGCAGTACTTC.

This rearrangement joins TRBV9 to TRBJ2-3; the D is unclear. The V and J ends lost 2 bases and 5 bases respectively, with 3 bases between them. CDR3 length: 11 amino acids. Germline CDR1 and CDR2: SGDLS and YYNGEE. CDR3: CASSVGDTQYF. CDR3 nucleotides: TGTGCCAGCAGCGTCGGAGATACGCAGTATTTT.

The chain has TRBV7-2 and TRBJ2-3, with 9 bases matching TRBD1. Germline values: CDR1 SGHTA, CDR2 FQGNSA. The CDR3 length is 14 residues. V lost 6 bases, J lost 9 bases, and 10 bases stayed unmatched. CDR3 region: CASSSQGAVETQYF. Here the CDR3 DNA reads TGTGCCAGCAGTTCACAGGGGGCCGTAGAGACGCAGTATTTT.

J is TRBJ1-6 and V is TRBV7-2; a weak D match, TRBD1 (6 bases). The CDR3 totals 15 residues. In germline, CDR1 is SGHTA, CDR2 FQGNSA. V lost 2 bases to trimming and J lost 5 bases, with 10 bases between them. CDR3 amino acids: CASSLSAGDNSPLHF. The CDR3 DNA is TGTGCCAGCAGCTTATCCGCAGGGGATAATTCACCCCTCCACTTT.

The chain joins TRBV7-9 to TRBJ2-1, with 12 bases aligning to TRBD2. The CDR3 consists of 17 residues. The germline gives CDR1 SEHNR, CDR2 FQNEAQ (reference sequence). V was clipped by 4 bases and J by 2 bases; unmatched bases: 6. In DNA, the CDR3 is TGTGCCAGCAGCTATAGGACTAGCGGGATTACCTACAATGAGCAGTTCTTC. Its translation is CASSYRTSGITYNEQFF.

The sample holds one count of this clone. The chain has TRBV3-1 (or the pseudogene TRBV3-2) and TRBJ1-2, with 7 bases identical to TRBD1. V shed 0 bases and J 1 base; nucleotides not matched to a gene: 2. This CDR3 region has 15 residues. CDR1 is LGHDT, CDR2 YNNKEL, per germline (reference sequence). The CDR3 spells CASSQEGQINYGYTF. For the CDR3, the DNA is TGTGCCAGCAGCCAAGAGGGACAGATTAACTATGGCTACACCTTC.

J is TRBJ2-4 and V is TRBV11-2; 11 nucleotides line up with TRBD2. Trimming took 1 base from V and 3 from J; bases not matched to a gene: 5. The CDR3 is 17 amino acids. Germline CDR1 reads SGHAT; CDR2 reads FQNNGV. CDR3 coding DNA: TGTGCCAGCAGCTTAGGTAGCGGGAGGGTTGACAAAAACATTCAGTACTTC. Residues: CASSLGSGRVDKNIQYF.

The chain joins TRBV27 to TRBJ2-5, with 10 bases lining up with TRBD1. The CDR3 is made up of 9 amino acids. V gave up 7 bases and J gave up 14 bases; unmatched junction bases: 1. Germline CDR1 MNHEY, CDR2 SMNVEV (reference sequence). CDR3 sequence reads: CASKTGGYF. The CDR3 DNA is TGTGCCAGCAAGACAGGGGGCTACTTC.

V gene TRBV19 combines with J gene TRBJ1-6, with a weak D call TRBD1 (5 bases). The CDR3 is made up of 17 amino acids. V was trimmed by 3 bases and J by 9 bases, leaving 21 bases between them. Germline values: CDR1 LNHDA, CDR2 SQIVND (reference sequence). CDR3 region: CASSILYAGFQPSPLHF. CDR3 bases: TGTGCCAGTAGTATTTTATATGCAGGGTTCCAGCCTTCACCCCTCCACTTT.

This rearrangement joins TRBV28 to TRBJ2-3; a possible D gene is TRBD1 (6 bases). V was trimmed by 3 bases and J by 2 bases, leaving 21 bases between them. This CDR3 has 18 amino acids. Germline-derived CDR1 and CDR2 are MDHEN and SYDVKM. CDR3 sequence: CASSFPSRGPSTTDTQYF. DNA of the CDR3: TGTGCCAGCAGTTTTCCCAGCAGGGGTCCCTCAACCACAGATACGCAGTATTTT. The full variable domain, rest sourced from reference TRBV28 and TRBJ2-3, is DVKVTQSSRYLVKRTGEKVFLECVQDMDHENMFWYRQDPGLGLRLIYFSYDVKMKEKGDIPEGYSVSREKKERFSLILESASTNQTSMYLCASSFPSRGPSTTDTQYFGPGTRLTVL.